The clone carrying this T cell receptor (beta chain) was counted between two and nine times. Its matching antigen is unknown. This specimen comes from a study of T-cell reconstitution after alpha-beta-depleted transplantation in children. Study-level findings and limits: Expanded clones from the graft, numbering several hundred, reportedly supplied alpha-beta T cells about two months after transplant. Fresh T-cell production supplied most of the T-cell counts and diversity seen one year after transplant. At day 60, the high TCRbeta diversity found in some patients originated from recipient T cells and thymic progenitors that had survived.

CDR3 length: 14 residues. Between the trimmed V and J ends, which lost 0 bases and 8 bases, there was a span of 14 bases. Germline lookup yields CDR1 SGHRS and CDR2 YFSETQ. During its preparation, the TCRbeta library received unique molecular identifiers. TCRdb processed the PCR reads anew with MiXCR; each CDR3 protein has one entry. This sample has fewer than 1 million distinct CDR3 sequences, with less than 20% found just once. The TCR originated in a male patient aged 10-17 years who had a stem cell transplant for acute lymphoblastic leukemia, so the T cells may come from the graft donor. This sequence joins TRBV5-1 and TRBJ1-1, with D hard to call. This sample comprised PBMCs, mostly from graft donor cells, obtained 360 days after TCRalphabeta/CD19-depleted stem cell transplant. CDR3 sequence: CASSLDGNTYEAFF. DNA for the CDR3: TGCGCCAGCAGCTTGGACGGGAATACTTACGAAGCTTTCTTT.